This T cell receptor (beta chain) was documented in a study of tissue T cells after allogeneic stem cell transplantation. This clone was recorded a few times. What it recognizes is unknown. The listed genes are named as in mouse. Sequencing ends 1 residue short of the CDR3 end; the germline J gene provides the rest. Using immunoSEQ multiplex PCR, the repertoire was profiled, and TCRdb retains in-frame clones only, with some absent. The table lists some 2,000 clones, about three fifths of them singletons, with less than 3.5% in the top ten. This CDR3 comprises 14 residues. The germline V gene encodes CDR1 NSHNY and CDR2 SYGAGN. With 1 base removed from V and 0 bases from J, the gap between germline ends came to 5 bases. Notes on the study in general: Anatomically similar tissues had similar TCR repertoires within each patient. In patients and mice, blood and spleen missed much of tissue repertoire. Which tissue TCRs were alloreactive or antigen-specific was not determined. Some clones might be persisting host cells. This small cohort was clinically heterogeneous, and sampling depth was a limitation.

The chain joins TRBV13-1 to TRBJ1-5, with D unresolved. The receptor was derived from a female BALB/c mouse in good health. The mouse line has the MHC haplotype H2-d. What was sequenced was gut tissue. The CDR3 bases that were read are TGTGCCAGCAGTGATTTCAGTAACAACCAGGCTCCGCTT. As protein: CASSDFSNNQAPL. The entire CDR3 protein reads CASSDFSNNQAPLF.